This TCR beta chain derives from a study of CD8 T cells in Susac syndrome. TCR beta from blood CD8+ and CD4+ T cells was sequenced. The multiple sclerosis controls were treatment-naive patients with relapsing-remitting disease that was stable or active. Germline V gene sequence: CDR1 SGHDN, CDR2 FVKESK. V trimming: 5 bases; J trimming: 5 bases; junction bases outside the gene matches: 8. This CDR3 contains 15 residues. RNA, at 0.5 to 1 ug, was reverse transcribed with random hexamers. MiXCR was run by TCRdb on the immunoSEQ multiplex PCR reads, yielding one entry per CDR3 protein. The sample records about 150,000 distinct CDR3 sequences, less than 97% being singletons.

The TCR sequence derives from a human donor with multiple sclerosis. The sample taken for sequencing was CD8+ T cells from PBMCs. The chain employs TRBV14 and TRBJ1-1; 10 bases agree with TRBD1. This CDR3 is CASSSRTGGLTEAFF. The CDR3 DNA sequence: TGTGCCAGCAGCTCCCGGACAGGGGGTTTGACTGAAGCTTTCTTT.